These 12 T cell receptor beta chains were all obtained from the same sample, sequenced in a study of graft-versus-host responses after intestinal transplantation. These TCRs are of unknown antigen specificity. Only in-frame clones appear in the TCRdb table, and some are missing; sequencing was by immunoSEQ multiplex PCR. The sample gives tens of thousands of clones, approximately 89% of which show up once; under 0.4% is in the top ten. The sequencing here drew on unstimulated CD4+ T cells sorted from spleen or lymph node cells, taken before transplant. The receptors shown here come from a human donor who was the organ donor for an intestinal transplant.

This rearrangement joins TRBV19 to TRBJ2-5; 11 bases line up with TRBD1. Trimming at V came to 10 bases and at J to 1 base, leaving 11 bases not matched to a gene. The CDR3 extends over 16 amino acids. Per the germline V gene, CDR1 is LNHDA and CDR2 is SQIVND (reference sequence). DNA for the CDR3: TGTGCCACCGGACAGGGGGCGAAGATCGCCCAAGAGACCCAGTACTTC. It codes for CATGQGAKIAQETQYF. The variable domain in full, with the rest retrieved from reference TRBV19 and TRBJ2-5, is DGGITQSPKYLFRKEGQNVTLSCEQNLNHDAMYWYRQDPGQGLRLIYYSQIVNDFQKGDIAEGYSVSREKKESFPLTVTSAQKNPTAFYLCATGQGAKIAQETQYFGPGTRLLVL.

This clone was observed a handful of times. J is TRBJ2-3 and V is TRBV4-1; TRBD2 matches at 13 bases. The length of the CDR3 is 18 residues. Trimming removed 5 bases from V and 0 bases from J; junction bases left unmatched: 8. Germline assignment: CDR1 MGHRA and CDR2 YSYEKL. The CDR3, as DNA: TGCGCCAGCAGCTTCCGGACTAGCGGGGGAATTAGCACAGATACGCAGTATTTT. It encodes CASSFRTSGGISTDTQYF.

The CDR3 sequence: CASSYSAGKENYGYTF. The DNA for the CDR3 is TGTGCCAGCAGTTACTCCGCGGGGAAGGAGAACTATGGCTACACCTTC. J is TRBJ1-2 and V is TRBV6-5; no clear D gene. This CDR3 comprises 16 residues. Germline loops: CDR1 MNHEY, CDR2 SVGAGI. Trimming removed 0 bases at V and 2 bases at J, with 13 bases between.

The chain joins TRBV19 to TRBJ1-5; 7 nucleotides align to TRBD1. The CDR3 contains 15 residues. V dropped 5 bases and J dropped 0; count of bases not matched to a gene: 4. Per the germline V gene, CDR1 is LNHDA and CDR2 is SQIVND (reference sequence). The CDR3 DNA reads as TGTGCCAGTAGTCCACAGGGGAATAGCAATCAGCCCCAGCATTTT. As protein: CASSPQGNSNQPQHF. Variable domain in full (rest from reference TRBV19 and TRBJ1-5): DGGITQSPKYLFRKEGQNVTLSCEQNLNHDAMYWYRQDPGQGLRLIYYSQIVNDFQKGDIAEGYSVSREKKESFPLTVTSAQKNPTAFYLCASSPQGNSNQPQHFGDGTRLSIL.

The chain links TRBV6-1 to TRBJ1-5; the D is unclear. V was shortened by 6 bases and J by 5 bases, with 14 bases between the two germline ends. The CDR3 consists of 14 residues. Germline CDR1 is MNHNS and CDR2 is SASEGT. The CDR3 spells CASSAREFYQPQHF. CDR3 coding DNA: TGTGCCAGCAGCGCAAGGGAGTTTTATCAGCCCCAGCATTTT.

The chain recombines TRBV6-1 with TRBJ1-5; 7 bases are shared with TRBD1. The CDR3 loop spans 13 amino acids. V gave up 5 bases and J gave up 9 bases; unmatched junction bases: 7. The germline V gene encodes CDR1 MNHNS and CDR2 SASEGT. CDR3: CASSQDRVGPQHF. The CDR3 DNA follows: TGTGCCAGCAGTCAAGACAGGGTAGGGCCCCAGCATTTT.

The gene calls are TRBV7-3 and TRBJ2-5, with 10 bases matching TRBD1. Gene TRBJ2-7 matches the end of the DNA better, so the J call may be wrong. The CDR3 loop spans 14 amino acids. Looked up from germline, CDR1 is SGHTA and CDR2 is FQGTGA. The CDR3 nucleotides read TGTGCCAGCAGCCGGGACAGGGGATCCTACGAGCAGTACTTC. Encoded protein: CASSRDRGSYEQYF.

This clone occurred once. The CDR3: CASSEPTGGNGYTF. In nucleotides, the CDR3 is TGCGCCAGCAGTGAGCCGACAGGGGGCAATGGCTACACCTTC. The chain is built from TRBV10-2 and TRBJ1-2; 10 bases match TRBD1. This CDR3 contains 14 residues. V trimming: 2 bases; J trimming: 6 bases; junction bases outside the gene matches: 3. Germline loops: CDR1 WSHSY, CDR2 SAAADI.

The chain recombines TRBV5-1 with TRBJ2-3; 11 bases line up with TRBD1. Germline CDR1 SGHRS, CDR2 YFSETQ. The ends lost 6 bases at V and 14 bases at J; junction bases unmatched: 5. The CDR3 consists of 11 residues. CDR3 DNA sequence: TGCGCCAGCACCGGGACAGGGGGTCCGTATTTT. As protein: CASTGTGGPYF.

This sequence joins TRBV5-4 and TRBJ1-2; D gene unclear. This CDR3 contains 13 residues. Germline V gives CDR1 SGHNT, CDR2 YYREEE (reference sequence). V gave up 1 base and J gave up 2 bases, with 6 bases separating them. This CDR3 reads CASSLSGNYGYTF. The CDR3 DNA is TGTGCCAGCAGCTTGTCCGGGAACTATGGCTACACCTTC.

This chain links TRBV7-3 with TRBJ2-6, with 8 bases matching TRBD2. This CDR3 comprises 18 residues. The J segment lost 1 base and the V segment lost 1 base, leaving 6 bases of the junction unmatched. The germline V gene encodes CDR1 SGHTA and CDR2 FQGTGA. The DNA of the CDR3 is TGTGCCAGCAGCTTAAGGCTAGCGGGCGCTTCTGGGGCCAACGTCCTGACTTTC. It is translated as CASSLRLAGASGANVLTF.

The rearrangement links TRBV2 to TRBJ1-2; TRBD1 agrees at 7 bases. The CDR3 contains 15 residues. Trimming at V came to 2 bases and at J to 5 bases, leaving 8 bases not matched to a gene. CDR1 is SNHLY and CDR2 is FYNNEI in the germline V gene. The CDR3 protein is CASSESYRGLYGYTF. CDR3 DNA sequence: TGTGCCAGCAGTGAATCGTACAGGGGCCTATATGGCTACACCTTC.